This T cell receptor beta chain comes out of a study of T cells in Graves' hyperthyroidism and ophthalmopathy. This clonotype showed up many times. Deletions cut 4 bases from V and 6 bases from J, with 17 bases between. Germline CDR1 is SGHKS and CDR2 is YYEKEE (reference sequence). This CDR3 spans 14 amino acids. Amplified regions were TCR beta CDR3 sequences from RNA transcripts. The HTBI primer set was used in a first-round RT-PCR of the TCR CDR3. TCRdb reprocessed the multiplex PCR reads with MiXCR, giving one entry per CDR3 protein. This table has a few hundred thousand distinct CDR3 sequences, more than 20% appearing once.

The gene calls are TRBV5-5 and TRBJ2-7, with D maybe TRBD2 (6 bases). Sequencing input: blood. The TCR comes from a young man with Graves' hyperthyroidism. CDR3 nucleotides: TGTGCCAGCAGCAAAAATCGGGAGAGGGGCGAGCAGTACTTC. This encodes CASSKNRERGEQYF.